Here is one T cell receptor (beta chain) with its context. This clonotype was seen a few times. The clone's antigen remains unknown. It has no much larger one-base neighbor in the sample; base qualities were not kept. The record originates from a study of T cell repertoires in cytomegalovirus infection (dated 2019 in TCRdb). Describing the broader study: Recently identified HLA-C-restricted CMV epitopes, whose presentation resists viral immunomodulation, were targeted by peptide stimulations together with well-studied HLA-B-restricted epitopes. The HLA type of each donor mattered for the analysis, because public TCR beta signatures pointed to carriage of CMV infection along with the matching HLA type.

Sample treatment or condition, as interpreted from the label and publication: in vitro stimulation with specific CMV peptide epitopes to enrich CMV-specific T cells. Overall study outcomes, separate from this receptor: The ex vivo response was dominated by HLA-C-restricted CMV-specific TCR beta clonotypes, and the single most frequent clonotype in two of eight donors was supplied by these HLA-C-restricted clonotypes. In both this cohort and an independent cohort of more than 350 donors, the cumulative frequency of public TCR beta family members distinguished carriers of CMV infection plus the relevant HLA type.

For sequencing, an Illumina HiSeq 1500 was employed. Using fastp trimming at Q25 and MiXCR clonotype assembly, TCRdb reanalyzed the public sequencing data and kept in-frame beta chains. Rows merge per CDR3 protein into single entries with the most common DNA and genes. This sample lists about 51,000 distinct CDR3 sequences; around 18% were detected once. More than 20% of the sample belongs to the ten largest clones. From the germline V gene (reference sequence), CDR1 is DFQATT and CDR2 is SNEGSKA. Reading from cysteine to phenylalanine, the CDR3 counts 13 amino acids. CDR3 DNA only is kept here, 39 bases in frame from base 1. Germline trimming amounts to 5 bases on V and 8 bases on J, with 7 as the count of junction bases outside the gene matches.

The specimen comprised CD8+ T cells from cultured PBMCs, sampled from culture after CMV antigen stimulation. This sequence was found in a human donor in good health (CMV status not recorded). Some clones in this sample may be carry-over from other donors' samples. The chain is assembled from TRBV20-1 and TRBJ2-1, with TRBD1 matching 9 junction bases. The bases read TGCAGTGCTCCCGGGACAGGGTTCCATGAGCAGTTCTTC. This encodes CSAPGTGFHEQFF.